Listed below are T cell receptor beta chains from one sample, sequenced in a study of shared clonotypes between healthy human individuals. Method: immunoSEQ multiplex PCR; TCRdb's copy keeps in-frame clones and lacks some. The sample lists nearly 2 million clones, less than 95% occurring once. Sequenced input: naive CD8+ T cells sorted from blood. All receptors come from a man aged 18 to 30 in good health. CDR3s include the opening cysteine and the closing phenylalanine or tryptophan. D genes are given only for firm matches. The size of a clone is reported for some rows only, either as once, few or many, or as a class for expanded clones.

>TRBJ2-3|NA|TRBV13|NA
TGTGCCAGCAGCTTTCTAACAGATACGCAGTATTTT
CASSFLTDTQYF
>TRBJ2-1|TRBD2|TRBV13|NA
TGTGCCAGCAGCCTCCGACTAGCCGGCTCCTACAATGAGCAGTTCTTC
CASSLRLAGSYNEQFF
>TRBJ2-1|TRBD2|TRBV6-5|NA
TGTGCCAGCAGCTACGGGGCTAGCGGGAGAATGGAGCAGTTCTTC
CASSYGASGRMEQFF
>TRBJ1-2|NA|TRBV6-6|NA
TGTGCCAGCAGTTACGCGGCAGACCTACTTTATGGCTACACCTTC
CASSYAADLLYGYTF
>TRBJ2-5|TRBD2|TRBV7-9|NA
TGTGCCAGCAGCGGGGAGGGTTACGGAGAGACCCAGTACTTC
CASSGEGYGETQYF
>TRBJ2-1|TRBD1|TRBV7-6|NA
TGTGCCAGCAGCGTCACACAGGGGCTGGAGCAGTTCTTC
CASSVTQGLEQFF
>TRBJ2-3|NA|TRBV30|NA
TGTGCCTGGGCTGGGGCCACAGATACGCAGTATTTT
CAWAGATDTQYF
>TRBJ2-5|NA|TRBV7-9|NA
TGTGCCAGCAGCTTAGCGTCGTTGGGGCAAGAGACCCAGTACTTC
CASSLASLGQETQYF
>TRBJ1-3|NA|TRBV21-1|NA
TGTGCCAGCAGCTCCTGCGTGGGAAACACCATATATTTT
CASSSCVGNTIYF
>TRBJ2-5|NA|TRBV7-8|NA
TGTGCCAGCAGCTTCCCCATTTGGGGGGGCGGCCAAGAGACCCAGTACTTC
CASSFPIWGGGQETQYF
>TRBJ2-2|TRBD1|TRBV2|once
TGTGCCAGCACCTATGAGGGGACAGAAATCACCGGGGAGCTGTTTTTT
CASTYEGTEITGELFF
>TRBJ2-5|TRBD1|TRBV7-6|once
TGTGCCAGCAGGACAGGGGCGGGGGAGACCCAGTACTTC
CASRTGAGETQYF
>TRBJ1-2|TRBD1|TRBV30|NA
TGTGCCTGGAGTGTACAGGGGGAGGATGGCTACACCTTC
CAWSVQGEDGYTF
>TRBJ2-1|NA|TRBV27|NA
TGTGCCAGCAGTTTCTCCGGGAGTTCCCTATTGGATGAGCAGTTCTTC
CASSFSGSSLLDEQFF
>TRBJ2-1|TRBD2|TRBV7-9|once
TGTGCCAGCAGCCCTCCTAGCGGGAATGAGCAGTTCTTC
CASSPPSGNEQFF
>TRBJ2-3|NA|TRBV9|few
TGTGCCAGCAGCGTAGGAGATAGCACAGATACGCAGTATTTT
CASSVGDSTDTQYF
>TRBJ2-7|NA|TRBV7-9|NA
TGTGCCAGCAGCTTACAGGGTCAGGTCTACGAGCAGTACTTC
CASSLQGQVYEQYF
>TRBJ2-1|TRBD1|TRBV19|NA
TGTGCCAGTAGTATAGATCTAGAGACAGGGGGATACAATGAGCAGTTCTTC
CASSIDLETGGYNEQFF
>TRBJ1-5|NA|TRBV6-6|NA
TGTGCCAGCAGTCCCCGTGGAAGTTATCAGCCCCAGCATTTT
CASSPRGSYQPQHF
>TRBJ1-4|NA|TRBV6-6|NA
TGTGCCAGCAGTACCCTAGACAGTCCCGAAAAACTGTTTTTT
CASSTLDSPEKLFF
>TRBJ2-7|NA|TRBV28|once
TGTGCCAGCAGTTTGTCGGAGAGGGCTTACGAGCAGTACTTC
CASSLSERAYEQYF
>TRBJ2-7|TRBD1|TRBV5-1|NA
TGCGCCAGCAGCCAGGGGGATATTTCCTACGAGCAGTACTTC
CASSQGDISYEQYF
>TRBJ2-5|NA|TRBV4-1|NA
TGCGCCAGCAGCCGGGCTCCGGGAAAAAACGACCAAGAGACCCAGTACTTC
CASSRAPGKNDQETQYF
>TRBJ1-2|TRBD1|TRBV7-8|NA
TGTGCCAGCAGCTCCCAGGGGGGCTCCTATGGCTACACCTTC
CASSSQGGSYGYTF
>TRBJ2-3|TRBD1|TRBV5-1|NA
TGCGCCAGCAGCTCCATACTGGGGGACAGGCAATCTAGCACAGATACGCAGTATTTT
CASSSILGDRQSSTDTQYF
>TRBJ2-1|NA|TRBV7-9|NA
TGTGCCAGCAGCTTAGGAGCGGATTATGAGCAGTTCTTC
CASSLGADYEQFF
>TRBJ2-2|NA|TRBV6-1|NA
TGTGCCAGCAACTCCAGGGAGGACACCGGGGAGCTGTTTTTT
CASNSREDTGELFF
>TRBJ2-4|NA|TRBV27|NA
TGTGCCAGCAGTGGGCAAAAAAACATTCAGTACTTC
CASSGQKNIQYF
>TRBJ2-5|TRBD1|TRBV6-6|NA
TGTGCCAGCAGCGGGGGACAGGCAGAGTCCCAGTACTTC
CASSGGQAESQYF
>TRBJ2-3|TRBD2|TRBV19|NA
TGTGCCAGTAGTATAGATCTAACTAGCGGGGGGGCGGGAGATACGCAGTATTTT
CASSIDLTSGGAGDTQYF
>TRBJ2-7|NA|TRBV7-2|NA
TGTGCCAGCAGCTTAGTCTCCGCGGGGGAGCAGTACTTC
CASSLVSAGEQYF
>TRBJ1-5|NA|TRBV19|NA
TGTGCCAGTAGTATAGACAGGAACAATCAGCCCCAGCATTTT
CASSIDRNNQPQHF
>TRBJ2-1|NA|TRBV15|NA
TGTGCCGTCGGGACTTGGAGCAATGAGCAGTTCTTC
CAVGTWSNEQFF
>TRBJ1-4|TRBD1|TRBV6-1|NA
TGTGCCAGCAGTGAACTAACAGGGGGCCTTGAAAAACTGTTTTTT
CASSELTGGLEKLFF
>TRBJ2-1|NA|TRBV29-1|once
TGCAGCGTTGAAGACAGGGGCACTGGTAATGAGCAGTTCTTC
CSVEDRGTGNEQFF
>TRBJ2-7|TRBD2|TRBV28|NA
TGTGCCAGCAGTTCCGGGGGGGAGCAGTACTTC
CASSSGGEQYF
>TRBJ2-7|NA|TRBV4-1|NA
TGCGCCAGCAGCCAAGGACATCCCTACGAGCAGTACTTC
CASSQGHPYEQYF
>TRBJ1-1|NA|TRBV29-1|NA
TGCAGCGACGGGGGTGGTGTCACTGAAGCTTTCTTT
CSDGGGVTEAFF
>TRBJ2-7|TRBD2|TRBV5-6|NA
TGTGCCAGCAGCTTTAATAGCGGGATGAGCTCCTACGAGCAGTACTTC
CASSFNSGMSSYEQYF
>TRBJ2-3|NA|TRBV13|NA
TGTGCCAGCAGCCTCCTTAGGGTAGACGGCACAGATACGCAGTATTTT
CASSLLRVDGTDTQYF
>TRBJ1-1|NA|TRBV4-1|NA
TGCGCCAGCAGCCACGCATCCTCCGGGAAGGCTTTCTTT
CASSHASSGKAFF
>TRBJ2-3|NA|TRBV1|NA
TGCACCAGCAGCCGACCCTTTGTAACGGCTAGCACAGATACGCAGTATTTT
CTSSRPFVTASTDTQYF